Presented here are 24 T cell receptor beta chains from one specimen sequenced in a study of T cell responses to AZD1222 COVID-19 vaccine (dated by TCRdb to the early 2020s). Library preparation employed the immunoSEQ multiplex PCR assay. Entries here come from immuneACCESS through TCRdb and include only in-frame sequences with V and J called. Some clones fail to appear in such tables; in the studies checked, an unresolved V gene covers under half of the shortfall, and the cause of the remainder is unknown. The sample yields 130,000 to 150,000 clones; 91% were counted once. The ten largest clones add up to 3.8% of the sample. This specimen's time point label, interpreted: about 28 days (+/-7) after the second vaccine dose. Source: peripheral blood, taken 28 days after the second AZD1222 dose. Receptor source: an adult who received the AZD1222 COVID-19 vaccine.

The chain uses TRBV7-9 and TRBJ1-6; 7 nucleotides align to TRBD1. V shed 4 bases and J 6 bases; nucleotides not matched to a gene: 9. The germline gives CDR1 SEHNR, CDR2 FQNEAQ (reference sequence). The CDR3 length is 16 residues. The CDR3 coding sequence is TGTGCCAGCAGCTCCTCTCGACAGGGTTCTAATTCACCCCTCCACTTT. Its protein is CASSSSRQGSNSPLHF.

The chain carries TRBV7-2 and TRBJ2-1, with D possibly matching TRBD2 (5 bases). The CDR3 sequence is 14 residues long. Germline-derived CDR1 and CDR2 are SGHTA and FQGNSA. V lost 5 bases and J lost 3, with 11 bases in between. The CDR3 protein is CASSRGFSYNEQFF. The DNA of the CDR3 is TGTGCCAGCAGCCGCGGGTTTAGCTACAATGAGCAGTTCTTC.

The rearrangement uses TRBV30 and TRBJ2-5, with TRBD1 matching 8 bases. J gave up 5 bases and V 0 bases, and 8 bases lay outside the gene matches. CDR1 is GTSNPN, CDR2 SVGIG, per germline (reference sequence). The CDR3 sequence is 15 residues long. In DNA, the CDR3 is TGTGCCTGGAGTGTAAAGCAGGGGGCGCGGGAGACCCAGTACTTC. It encodes CAWSVKQGARETQYF.

The V and J genes are TRBV24-1 and TRBJ1-5; D is uncertain. The CDR3 is 14 residues long. V gave up 3 bases and J gave up 6 bases, with 11 bases separating them. Germline lookup yields CDR1 KGHDR and CDR2 SFDVKD. CDR3 nucleotide sequence: TGTGCCACCAGTGATACAATAGGTATTCAGCCCCAGCATTTT. This gives the protein CATSDTIGIQPQHF.

The chain uses TRBV14 and TRBJ1-6; D is perhaps TRBD1 (6 bases). Per germline, CDR1 SGHDN and CDR2 FVKESK. CDR3 length: 18 residues. V gave up 2 bases and J gave up 1 base, with 15 bases separating them. The CDR3 DNA is TGTGCCAGCAGCCAACGTGCAGGGGCGTTTTCCTATAATTCACCCCTCCACTTT. Translation gives CASSQRAGAFSYNSPLHF.

The CDR3 DNA is TGCGCCAGCAGCTTACAGGGTACGAACTACAATGAGCAGTTCTTC. Its protein product is CASSLQGTNYNEQFF. This chain uses TRBV5-1 with TRBJ2-1, with D tentatively TRBD1 (6 bases). This CDR3 is built from 15 residues. Germline CDR1 reads SGHRS; CDR2 reads YFSETQ. The V end lost 2 bases, the J end lost 3 bases, and 12 bases lay between the germline ends.

The V gene is TRBV7-9, the J gene TRBJ1-1; tentative D call: TRBD1 (5 bases). This CDR3 is 17 amino acids long. The germline V gene has CDR1 SEHNR and CDR2 FQNEAQ (reference sequence). The ends were cut back, 5 bases at V and 0 bases at J, with 19 bases in the middle. The CDR3 region has the DNA TGTGCCAGCAGCCGCCCGACAGATATTGCCATGAACACTGAAGCTTTCTTT. It translates to CASSRPTDIAMNTEAFF.

The chain joins TRBV24-1 to TRBJ1-2; TRBD1 might be the D (6 bases). The CDR3 is 13 residues long. The germline CDR1 and CDR2 sequences are KGHDR and SFDVKD. V lost 10 bases and J 1 base, leaving 12 bases between the germline ends. The CDR3 protein is CATRRDNNYGYTF. The DNA of the CDR3 is TGTGCCACGCGCCGGGACAATAACTATGGCTACACCTTC.

The rearrangement joins TRBV4-3 to TRBJ2-1; D gene unclear. V was clipped by 0 bases and J by 12 bases, with 12 bases between them. The CDR3 totals 13 residues. Germline CDR1 reads LGHNA; CDR2 reads YSLEER. For the CDR3, the DNA is TGCGCCAGCAGCCAAGAGCGAAGAGACTTGCAGTTCTTC. Translating gives CASSQERRDLQFF.

The chain joins TRBV19 to TRBJ1-1; D remains unclear. Per the germline V gene, CDR1 is LNHDA and CDR2 is SQIVND (reference sequence). V was cut by 7 bases and J by 3 bases, with 12 bases left in between. The CDR3 totals 13 residues. CDR3 residues: CASKRGGDTEAFF. CDR3 bases: TGTGCCAGTAAGCGAGGCGGAGACACTGAAGCTTTCTTT.

The chain links TRBV7-6 to TRBJ1-1, with 7 bases matching TRBD1. This CDR3 has 16 amino acids. V lost 5 bases and J lost 0; bases outside the gene matches: 9. Germline lookup yields CDR1 SGHVS and CDR2 FNYEAQ. The CDR3: CASSPSPGQVNTEAFF. The CDR3 nucleotides read TGTGCCAGCAGCCCAAGCCCTGGACAGGTGAACACTGAAGCTTTCTTT.

V gene TRBV4-2 combines with J gene TRBJ1-2, with 8 bases matching TRBD1. Trimming at V came to 5 bases and at J to 3 bases, leaving 8 bases not matched to a gene. CDR1 LGHNA and CDR2 YNFKEQ come from the germline V gene. This CDR3 is built from 15 residues. CDR3 bases: TGTGCCAGCAGCACCCGGACAGGGACCTACTATGGCTACACCTTC. Encoded protein: CASSTRTGTYYGYTF.

The table lists this clone with a few counts. The rearrangement uses TRBV12-3 or TRBV12-4 and TRBJ2-2; D call uncertain. V was shortened by 5 bases and J by 0 bases, with 4 bases between the two germline ends. CDR3 length: 13 residues. CDR3 nucleotide sequence: TGTGCCAGCAGTACCCCGAACACCGGGGAGCTGTTTTTT. Its translation: CASSTPNTGELFF.

The chain carries TRBV4-2 and TRBJ2-7; 11 nucleotides agree with TRBD2. The CDR3 length is 16 residues. Germline-derived CDR1 and CDR2 are LGHNA and YNFKEQ. J was trimmed by 0 bases and V by 2 bases; bases with no gene match: 3. The CDR3 sequence is CASSQSGTSGSYEQYF. As DNA, the CDR3 is TGTGCCAGCAGCCAATCCGGGACTAGCGGCTCCTACGAGCAGTACTTC.

The chain joins TRBV6-2 or TRBV6-3 to TRBJ1-5; D ambiguous. Germline CDR1 and CDR2: MNHEY and SVGEGT. Trimming left V 5 bases short and J 0 bases short, with 8 bases between. The CDR3 is 14 amino acids. The CDR3 here is CASSPEYSNQPQHF. The CDR3, as DNA: TGTGCCAGCAGTCCCGAATATAGCAATCAGCCCCAGCATTTT.

The V gene is TRBV3-1 (or the pseudogene TRBV3-2), the J gene TRBJ1-4; D is perhaps TRBD1 (6 bases). V was cut by 5 bases and J by 2 bases, with 15 bases left in between. From germline, CDR1 is LGHDT and CDR2 YNNKEL (reference sequence). This CDR3 has 16 amino acids. CDR3 bases: TGTGCCAGCAGCGAAATCCACAGGGCTACTAATGAAAAACTGTTTTTT. Encoded protein: CASSEIHRATNEKLFF.

The rearrangement joins TRBV6-2 or TRBV6-3 to TRBJ2-2, with D tentatively TRBD2 (6 bases). Per germline, CDR1 MNHEY and CDR2 SVGEGT. This CDR3 spans 14 amino acids. Trimming removed 0 bases at V and 7 bases at J, with 9 bases between. The CDR3 is CASSYSRRGGELFF. The CDR3 coding sequence is TGTGCCAGCAGTTACTCCCGGAGGGGCGGGGAGCTGTTTTTT.

V gene TRBV28 combines with J gene TRBJ1-1; D unclear. Germline CDR1 and CDR2: MDHEN and SYDVKM. Trimming pared 6 bases from V and 5 bases from J, leaving 10 bases between. CDR3 length: 12 amino acids. The CDR3 coding sequence is TGTGCCAGCAGCCAAAGGTTGACTGAAGCTTTCTTT. Translated, it gives CASSQRLTEAFF.

V gene TRBV2 combines with J gene TRBJ1-2, with 7 bases aligning to TRBD1. Per the germline V gene, CDR1 is SNHLY and CDR2 is FYNNEI. The CDR3 is 14 residues long. Trimming took 6 bases from V and 4 from J; bases not matched to a gene: 8. CDR3 nucleotides: TGTGCCAGCAGCAAGCTTGGGACAGTCTATGGCTACACCTTC. As protein: CASSKLGTVYGYTF.

V and J are TRBV4-3 and TRBJ2-5, with TRBD2 matching 12 bases. V gave up 4 bases and J gave up 5 bases; unmatched junction bases: 8. CDR3 size: 16 residues. In germline, CDR1 is LGHNA, CDR2 YSLEER. The CDR3 DNA reads TGCGCCAGCAGCCCCCAGACTAGCGGGAGTGGGGAGACCCAGTACTTC. The encoded protein is CASSPQTSGSGETQYF.

This chain connects TRBV7-3 to TRBJ1-1; weak D call: TRBD1 (5 bases). Trimming left V 4 bases short and J 3 bases short, with 12 bases between. The CDR3 is made up of 14 amino acids. Germline V CDR1 and CDR2: SGHTA, FQGTGA. The chain's CDR3 is CASSWSGGYTEAFF. CDR3 DNA sequence: TGTGCCAGCAGCTGGTCGGGGGGGTACACTGAAGCTTTCTTT.

J is TRBJ1-1 and V is TRBV25-1; tentatively, D is TRBD1 (6 bases). The CDR3 is 17 residues long. Germline-derived CDR1 and CDR2 are MGHDK and SYGVNS. Trimming pared 1 base from V and 0 bases from J, leaving 15 bases between. CDR3 DNA: TGTGCCAGCAGTGAATTGGGGGCAGGGGTACTGAACACTGAAGCTTTCTTT. Its protein is CASSELGAGVLNTEAFF. The entire variable domain, with the rest obtained from reference TRBV25-1 and TRBJ1-1, is as follows: EADIYQTPRYLVIGTGKKITLECSQTMGHDKMYWYQQDPGMELHLIHYSYGVNSTEKGDLSSESTVSRIRTEHFPLTLESARPSHTSQYLCASSELGAGVLNTEAFFGQGTRLTVV.

The chain carries TRBV3-1 (or the pseudogene TRBV3-2) and TRBJ1-5; D gene unclear. This CDR3 is built from 17 residues. The V and J ends lost 0 bases and 1 base respectively, with 13 bases between them. Germline lookup yields CDR1 LGHDT and CDR2 YNNKEL (reference sequence). The CDR3 DNA is TGTGCCAGCAGCCAAGAGGCAGGCCCCCGGAGCAATCAGCCCCAGCATTTT. It yields the protein CASSQEAGPRSNQPQHF.

The chain combines TRBV2 with TRBJ2-7, with D maybe TRBD1 (6 bases). The CDR3 has 15 residues. V dropped 3 bases and J dropped 2 bases, with 14 bases sitting between them. Germline lookup yields CDR1 SNHLY and CDR2 FYNNEI. CDR3 protein: CASSDLGHPAYEQYF. Here the CDR3 DNA reads TGTGCCAGCAGTGATTTGGGACACCCAGCCTACGAGCAGTACTTC. The full variable domain, completed using reference TRBV2 and TRBJ2-7, is EPEVTQTPSHQVTQMGQEVILRCVPISNHLYFYWYRQILGQKVEFLVSFYNNEISEKSEIFDDQFSVERPDGSNFTLKIRSTKLEDSAMYFCASSDLGHPAYEQYFGPGTRLTVT.